This T cell receptor (beta chain) was identified in a study of cytomegalovirus exposure and HLA in healthy donors. Broader study findings: Cytomegalovirus status, reportedly, was diagnosed with high specificity and sensitivity by the classifier. For presence/absence analyses, sequencing depth was assumed to be roughly uniform across donors. Previous analysis showed most TCR beta V segments were productive about 87% or about 30% of the time. Clonal expansion was found to be greater in HLA-associated TCR beta chains than in equally common others in a later analysis.

PCR primers comprised 60 Vbeta and 13 Jbeta primers. Repertoires were generated with immunoSEQ multiplex PCR, while TCRdb's copy carries only in-frame clones and drops some. The sample holds 170,000 or so clones, roughly 88% seen once. A remark on this clone: The antigen is unknown.

Germline V gives CDR1 SGDLS, CDR2 YYNGEE. The CDR3 totals 16 residues. V was clipped by 0 bases and J by 0 bases; unmatched bases: 4. This receptor was taken from a man in his fifties in good health and CMV-seropositive. Input material: PBMCs. The chain has TRBV9 and TRBJ2-3; 7 positions match TRBD2. The CDR3 nucleotides are TGTGCCAGCAGCGTAGGGGCTAGCGGTAGCACAGATACGCAGTATTTT. It encodes CASSVGASGSTDTQYF.